This TCR beta chain was documented in a study of pediatric ulcerative colitis. Study-wide points: In rectum, acute severe colitis had expanded clones and less diversity. Blood-rectal clonal overlap within each person was significantly higher in ulcerative colitis patients than controls.

The blood sample was taken during the colonoscopy visit. The protocol was immunoSEQ multiplex PCR, while the TCRdb copy is restricted to in-frame clones and leaves out a portion. The sample carries 59,000 or so clones, over 70% recorded once. V lost 3 bases and J lost 2; bases outside the gene matches: 14. Germline lookup yields CDR1 SGHRS and CDR2 YFSETQ. There are 19 residues in the CDR3. Concerning this clone itself: The target antigen is unknown.

This receptor was taken from a boy aged 5 to 17 with moderate ulcerative colitis. Material for sequencing was blood. This sequence joins TRBV5-1 and TRBJ1-2; 12 bases are shared with TRBD1. Here the CDR3 reads CASSSLTRDRGPFNYGYTF. CDR3 nucleotides: TGCGCCAGCAGCTCTTTAACCCGGGACAGGGGGCCTTTCAACTATGGCTACACCTTC.